This is a list of T cell receptor beta chains from one sample in a study of molecular identifiers for immune sequencing clone quantification. TCRdb processed the PCR reads anew with MiXCR; each CDR3 protein has one entry. The table records approximately 550,000 distinct CDR3 sequences, roughly 25% of them present only once. Material: naive CD8+ T cells from blood, with Jurkat cell RNA spiked in. These receptors all come from a human donor in good health. Some libraries in this study had Jurkat cell RNA spiked in. CDR3s include the opening cysteine and the closing phenylalanine or tryptophan. The D gene is left open where the match is weak. Rows give clone size only sometimes, using once, few, many, or a class for an expanded clone.

V gene: TRBV9
J gene: TRBJ1-4
clone size: -
D gene: TRBD1
CDR3 protein: CASSVAMGTGPSEKLFF
CDR3 DNA: TGTGCCAGCAGCGTAGCTATGGGGACAGGCCCTAGCGAAAAACTGTTTTTT

V gene: TRBV7-6
J gene: TRBJ2-3
clone size: few
D gene: -
CDR3 protein: CASSDGGSTDTQYF
CDR3 DNA: TGTGCCAGCAGCGATGGCGGGAGCACAGATACGCAGTATTTT

V gene: TRBV6-1
J gene: TRBJ2-2
clone size: few
D gene: TRBD2
CDR3 protein: CASSDYPLAGDTGELFF
CDR3 DNA: TGTGCCAGCAGTGACTACCCACTAGCGGGAGACACCGGGGAGCTGTTTTTT

V gene: TRBV6-5
J gene: TRBJ2-7
clone size: few
D gene: -
CDR3 protein: CATQLRQGPTYEQYF
CDR3 DNA: TGTGCCACCCAATTGAGGCAAGGGCCAACCTACGAGCAGTACTTC

V gene: TRBV7-8
J gene: TRBJ1-1
clone size: few
D gene: -
CDR3 protein: CASSVDPQGKNSLGLNTEAFF
CDR3 DNA: TGTGCCAGCAGCGTAGATCCACAGGGTAAAAATTCATTGGGGCTGAACACTGAAGCTTTCTTT

V gene: TRBV6-6
J gene: TRBJ1-5
clone size: many
D gene: -
CDR3 protein: CASRLEGSYQPQHF
CDR3 DNA: TGTGCCAGCAGATTAGAGGGGTCTTATCAGCCCCAGCATTTT

V gene: TRBV4-3
J gene: TRBJ1-6
clone size: many
D gene: TRBD1
CDR3 protein: CASSQEESGQGNSPLHF
CDR3 DNA: TGCGCCAGCAGCCAAGAAGAGAGCGGACAGGGTAATTCACCCCTCCACTTT

V gene: TRBV30
J gene: TRBJ2-1
clone size: -
D gene: -
CDR3 protein: CAWSARPGTYNEQFF
CDR3 DNA: TGTGCCTGGAGTGCACGCCCGGGAACCTACAATGAGCAGTTCTTC

V gene: TRBV7-3
J gene: TRBJ2-1
clone size: -
D gene: TRBD2
CDR3 protein: CASSFGLASNEQFF
CDR3 DNA: TGTGCCAGCAGCTTCGGACTAGCTAGCAATGAGCAGTTCTTC

V gene: TRBV16
J gene: TRBJ1-1
clone size: many
D gene: -
CDR3 protein: CASSLLTGTTEAFF
CDR3 DNA: TGTGCCAGCAGCCTTCTCACAGGGACCACTGAAGCTTTCTTT

V gene: TRBV7-6
J gene: TRBJ2-3
clone size: few
D gene: TRBD2
CDR3 protein: CASSRAGGTQYF
CDR3 DNA: TGTGCCAGCAGCCGGGCGGGGGGTACGCAGTATTTT

V gene: TRBV15
J gene: TRBJ1-1
clone size: few
D gene: -
CDR3 protein: CATSRTPNTEAFF
CDR3 DNA: TGTGCCACCAGCAGAACCCCGAACACTGAAGCTTTCTTT

V gene: TRBV20-1
J gene: TRBJ2-1
clone size: -
D gene: -
CDR3 protein: CSTRLASSYNEQFF
CDR3 DNA: TGCAGTACTAGATTGGCTAGCTCCTACAATGAGCAGTTCTTC

V gene: TRBV29-1
J gene: TRBJ1-2
clone size: many
D gene: -
CDR3 protein: CSVEDDRGLDYGYTF
CDR3 DNA: TGCAGCGTTGAAGATGATCGGGGGCTTGACTATGGCTACACCTTC

V gene: TRBV4-1
J gene: TRBJ2-7
clone size: -
D gene: TRBD1
CDR3 protein: CASRHSTGGYEQYF
CDR3 DNA: TGCGCCAGCCGCCACTCGACAGGGGGTTACGAGCAGTACTTC

V gene: TRBV7-2
J gene: TRBJ1-1
clone size: -
D gene: -
CDR3 protein: CASSWSLPNTEAFF
CDR3 DNA: TGTGCCAGCAGCTGGAGCCTACCGAACACTGAAGCTTTCTTT

V gene: TRBV27
J gene: TRBJ2-5
clone size: -
D gene: -
CDR3 protein: CASSLRSQFTTQYF
CDR3 DNA: TGTGCCAGCAGTTTACGTTCCCAGTTCACGACCCAGTACTTC

V gene: TRBV4-1
J gene: TRBJ2-7
clone size: few
D gene: -
CDR3 protein: CASSRIDASYEQYF
CDR3 DNA: TGCGCCAGCAGCCGTATCGACGCCTCCTACGAGCAGTACTTC

V gene: TRBV7-3
J gene: TRBJ2-1
clone size: -
D gene: -
CDR3 protein: CASSRDTMSEQFF
CDR3 DNA: TGTGCCAGCAGCAGGGACACTATGAGTGAGCAGTTCTTC

V gene: TRBV11-2
J gene: TRBJ2-7
clone size: many
D gene: -
CDR3 protein: CASSLVNYEQYF
CDR3 DNA: TGTGCCAGCAGCCTAGTAAACTACGAGCAGTACTTC

V gene: TRBV7-6
J gene: TRBJ2-1
clone size: few
D gene: -
CDR3 protein: CASSLEVVGGNEQFF
CDR3 DNA: TGTGCCAGCAGCTTAGAGGTCGTCGGGGGCAATGAGCAGTTCTTC

V gene: TRBV14
J gene: TRBJ1-1
clone size: few
D gene: -
CDR3 protein: CASSQSGGGAEAFF
CDR3 DNA: TGTGCCAGCAGCCAATCCGGGGGGGGCGCTGAAGCTTTCTTT

V gene: TRBV28
J gene: TRBJ1-1
clone size: many
D gene: -
CDR3 protein: CASSQMGGEAFF
CDR3 DNA: TGTGCCAGCAGTCAAATGGGGGGTGAAGCTTTCTTT

V gene: TRBV5-4
J gene: TRBJ2-1
clone size: few
D gene: TRBD2
CDR3 protein: CASSTSDTGGLGNEQFF
CDR3 DNA: TGTGCCAGCAGCACCTCCGATACGGGAGGGCTTGGCAATGAGCAGTTCTTC

V gene: TRBV7-9
J gene: TRBJ1-3
clone size: -
D gene: -
CDR3 protein: CASSSTVTTSGNTIYF
CDR3 DNA: TGTGCCAGCAGCTCAACCGTAACAACCTCTGGAAACACCATATATTTT

V gene: TRBV19
J gene: TRBJ2-3
clone size: -
D gene: -
CDR3 protein: CASSFNDGVVDTQYF
CDR3 DNA: TGTGCCAGTAGTTTCAATGACGGGGTGGTAGATACGCAGTATTTT

V gene: TRBV29-1
J gene: TRBJ2-2
clone size: -
D gene: -
CDR3 protein: CSVQHPNTGELFF
CDR3 DNA: TGCAGCGTTCAGCATCCGAACACCGGGGAGCTGTTTTTT

V gene: TRBV5-5
J gene: TRBJ2-6
clone size: few
D gene: -
CDR3 protein: CASSLLYRDSGANVLTF
CDR3 DNA: TGTGCCAGCAGCTTGTTGTACAGGGACTCTGGGGCCAACGTCCTGACTTTC

V gene: TRBV27
J gene: TRBJ2-3
clone size: -
D gene: TRBD2
CDR3 protein: CASRSGGGDGTDTQYF
CDR3 DNA: TGTGCCAGCAGATCCGGGGGGGGGGACGGCACAGATACGCAGTATTTT

V gene: TRBV6-2/TRBV6-3
J gene: TRBJ2-3
clone size: many
D gene: -
CDR3 protein: CASTWRDTTDTQYF
CDR3 DNA: TGTGCCAGCACTTGGCGGGACACCACAGATACGCAGTATTTT

V gene: TRBV30
J gene: TRBJ2-7
clone size: many
D gene: -
CDR3 protein: CAWSVLKGHEQYF
CDR3 DNA: TGTGCCTGGAGTGTACTGAAAGGGCACGAGCAGTACTTC

V gene: TRBV7-9
J gene: TRBJ1-1
clone size: -
D gene: TRBD1
CDR3 protein: CASSSRDRDTEAFF
CDR3 DNA: TGTGCCAGCAGCTCCCGGGACAGGGACACTGAAGCTTTCTTT

V gene: TRBV7-9
J gene: TRBJ2-7
clone size: -
D gene: -
CDR3 protein: CASSRLPSYEQYF
CDR3 DNA: TGTGCCAGCAGCCGCCTACCTTCCTACGAGCAGTACTTC

V gene: TRBV3-1
J gene: TRBJ2-7
clone size: once
D gene: TRBD1
CDR3 protein: CASSQELPGQPYAQYF
CDR3 DNA: TGTGCCAGCAGCCAGGAACTGCCGGGACAGCCCTACGCGCAGTACTTC

V gene: TRBV13
J gene: TRBJ2-3
clone size: few
D gene: TRBD2
CDR3 protein: CASSLGGTSGGTDTQYF
CDR3 DNA: TGTGCCAGCAGCTTGGGGGGGACTAGCGGGGGCACAGATACGCAGTATTTT

V gene: TRBV19
J gene: TRBJ2-7
clone size: -
D gene: TRBD2
CDR3 protein: CASSAGGGGEQYF
CDR3 DNA: TGTGCCAGCTCAGCGGGAGGGGGAGGTGAGCAGTACTTC

V gene: TRBV7-6
J gene: TRBJ2-7
clone size: -
D gene: -
CDR3 protein: CASSLKGPGYEQYF
CDR3 DNA: TGTGCCAGCAGCTTAAAGGGGCCCGGCTACGAGCAGTACTTC

V gene: TRBV4-1
J gene: TRBJ2-7
clone size: -
D gene: TRBD1
CDR3 protein: CASSQELGTGSYEQYF
CDR3 DNA: TGCGCCAGCAGCCAAGAGTTGGGGACAGGCTCCTACGAGCAGTACTTC

V gene: TRBV24-1
J gene: TRBJ2-5
clone size: few
D gene: TRBD1
CDR3 protein: CATSESDRVETQYF
CDR3 DNA: TGTGCCACCAGTGAGTCGGACAGGGTAGAGACCCAGTACTTC

V gene: TRBV5-6
J gene: TRBJ2-3
clone size: many
D gene: -
CDR3 protein: CASSYRDFGTDTQYF
CDR3 DNA: TGTGCCAGCAGCTACCGGGACTTTGGCACAGATACGCAGTATTTT

V gene: TRBV12-3/TRBV12-4
J gene: TRBJ1-2
clone size: -
D gene: -
CDR3 protein: CASSLVGQRGYGYTF
CDR3 DNA: TGTGCCAGCAGTTTAGTTGGCCAACGAGGATATGGCTACACCTTC

V gene: TRBV7-9
J gene: TRBJ1-6
clone size: -
D gene: -
CDR3 protein: CASSSRGVRNSPLHF
CDR3 DNA: TGTGCCAGCAGCTCCAGGGGCGTGAGGAATTCACCCCTCCACTTT

V gene: TRBV29-1
J gene: TRBJ2-1
clone size: few
D gene: -
CDR3 protein: CSVVSSSHEQFF
CDR3 DNA: TGCAGCGTTGTGTCTAGTAGCCATGAGCAGTTCTTC